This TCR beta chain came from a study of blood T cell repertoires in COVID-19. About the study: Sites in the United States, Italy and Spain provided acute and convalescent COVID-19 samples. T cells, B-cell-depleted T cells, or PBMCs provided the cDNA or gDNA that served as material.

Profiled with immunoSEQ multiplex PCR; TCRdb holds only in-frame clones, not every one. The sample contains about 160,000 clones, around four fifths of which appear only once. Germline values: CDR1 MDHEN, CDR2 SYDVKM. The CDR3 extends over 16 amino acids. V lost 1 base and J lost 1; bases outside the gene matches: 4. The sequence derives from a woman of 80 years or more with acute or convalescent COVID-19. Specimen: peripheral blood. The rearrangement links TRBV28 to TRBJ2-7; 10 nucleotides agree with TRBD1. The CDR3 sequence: CASSLFPGQGSYEQYF. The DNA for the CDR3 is TGTGCCAGCAGTTTATTCCCGGGACAGGGGTCCTACGAGCAGTACTTC.